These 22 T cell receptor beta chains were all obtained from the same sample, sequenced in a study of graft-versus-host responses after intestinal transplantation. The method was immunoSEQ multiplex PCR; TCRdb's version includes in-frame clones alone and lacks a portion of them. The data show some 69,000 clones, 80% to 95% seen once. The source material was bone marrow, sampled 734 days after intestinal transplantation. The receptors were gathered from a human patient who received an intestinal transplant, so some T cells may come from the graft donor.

The CDR3 DNA follows: TGTGCCAGCAGCCAAGCACTCGGTATGACTAACTATGGCTACACCTTC. It specifies CASSQALGMTNYGYTF. The chain couples TRBV14 to TRBJ1-2, with D uncertain. The CDR3 spans 16 residues. Trimming removed 1 base from V and 0 bases from J, with 12 bases in between. Germline CDR1 reads SGHDN; CDR2 reads FVKESK.

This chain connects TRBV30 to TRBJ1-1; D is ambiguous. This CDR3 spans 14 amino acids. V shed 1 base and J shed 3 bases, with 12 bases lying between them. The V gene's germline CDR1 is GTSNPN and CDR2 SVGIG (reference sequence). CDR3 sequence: CAWSGLPWDTEAFF. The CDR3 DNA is TGTGCCTGGAGTGGGTTACCTTGGGACACTGAAGCTTTCTTT. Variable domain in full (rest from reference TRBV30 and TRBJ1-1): SQTIHQWPATLVQPVGSPLSLECTVEGTSNPNLYWYRQAAGRGLQLLFYSVGIGQISSEVPQNLSASRPQDRQFILSSKKLLLSDSGFYLCAWSGLPWDTEAFFGQGTRLTVV.

The DNA for the CDR3 is TGTGCCATCAGCGCTCAGGGGGCTAGCACCGGGGAGCTGTTTTTT. This encodes CAISAQGASTGELFF. The V call is TRBV10-3, the J call TRBJ2-2; 8 positions agree with TRBD1. In germline, CDR1 is ENHRY, CDR2 SYGVKD. This CDR3 spans 15 amino acids. V lost 6 bases, J lost 4 bases, and 7 bases stayed unmatched.

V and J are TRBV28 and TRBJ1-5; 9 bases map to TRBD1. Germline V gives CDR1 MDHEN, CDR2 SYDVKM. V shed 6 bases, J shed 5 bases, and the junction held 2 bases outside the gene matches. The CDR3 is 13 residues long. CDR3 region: CASRGQGHQPQHF. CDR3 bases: TGTGCCAGCAGGGGACAGGGACATCAGCCCCAGCATTTT.

The CDR3, as DNA: TGTGCCAGCAGCTTCTCGAACCGACACTCCTGGTCAGATACGCAGTATTTT. Protein: CASSFSNRHSWSDTQYF. This chain links TRBV11-2 with TRBJ2-3; D uncertain. CDR1 is SGHAT and CDR2 is FQNNGV in the germline V gene. The CDR3 contains 17 residues. The ends were cut back, 3 bases at V and 4 bases at J, with 20 bases in the middle. The entire variable domain, with the rest obtained from reference TRBV11-2 and TRBJ2-3, is as follows: EAGVAQSPRYKIIEKRQSVAFWCNPISGHATLYWYQQILGQGPKLLIQFQNNGVVDDSQLPKDRFSAERLKGVDSTLKIQPAKLEDSAVYLCASSFSNRHSWSDTQYFGPGTRLTVL.

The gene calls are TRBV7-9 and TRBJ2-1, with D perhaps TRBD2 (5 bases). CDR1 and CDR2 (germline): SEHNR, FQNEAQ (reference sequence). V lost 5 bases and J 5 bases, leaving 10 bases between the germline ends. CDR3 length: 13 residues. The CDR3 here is CASSPRENNEQFF. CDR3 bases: TGTGCCAGCAGCCCGAGGGAGAACAATGAGCAGTTCTTC.

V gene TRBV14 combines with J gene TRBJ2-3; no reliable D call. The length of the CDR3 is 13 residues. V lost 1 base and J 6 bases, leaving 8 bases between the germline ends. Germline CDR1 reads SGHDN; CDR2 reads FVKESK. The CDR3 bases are TGTGCCAGCAGCCAAGTCTACGGGGATACGCAGTATTTT. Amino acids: CASSQVYGDTQYF. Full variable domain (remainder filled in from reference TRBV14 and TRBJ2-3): EAGVTQFPSHSVIEKGQTVTLRCDPISGHDNLYWYRRVMGKEIKFLLHFVKESKQDESGMPNNRFLAERTGGTYSTLKVQPAELEDSGVYFCASSQVYGDTQYFGPGTRLTVL.

The CDR3 DNA follows: TGTGCCAGCAGCGTCGACCAGAACCAGCTCTACGAGCAGTACTTC. Residues: CASSVDQNQLYEQYF. The chain recombines TRBV7-9 with TRBJ2-7; D is unresolved. The CDR3 is made up of 15 amino acids. V was cut by 5 bases and J by 3 bases, with 17 bases left in between. In germline, CDR1 is SEHNR, CDR2 FQNEAQ (reference sequence).

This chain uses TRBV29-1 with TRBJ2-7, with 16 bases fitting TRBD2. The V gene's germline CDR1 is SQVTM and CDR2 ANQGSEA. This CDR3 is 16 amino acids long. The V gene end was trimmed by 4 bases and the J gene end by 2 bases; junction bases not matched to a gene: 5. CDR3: CSVAGTSGRAPYEQYF. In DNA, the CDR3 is TGCAGCGTTGCAGGGACTAGCGGGAGGGCCCCCTACGAGCAGTACTTC.

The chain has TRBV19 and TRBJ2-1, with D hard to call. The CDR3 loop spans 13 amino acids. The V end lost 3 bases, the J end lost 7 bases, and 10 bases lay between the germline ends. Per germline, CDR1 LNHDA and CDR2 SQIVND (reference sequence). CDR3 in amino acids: CASSILPSNEQFF. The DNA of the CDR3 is TGTGCCAGTAGTATCCTCCCCTCAAATGAGCAGTTCTTC.

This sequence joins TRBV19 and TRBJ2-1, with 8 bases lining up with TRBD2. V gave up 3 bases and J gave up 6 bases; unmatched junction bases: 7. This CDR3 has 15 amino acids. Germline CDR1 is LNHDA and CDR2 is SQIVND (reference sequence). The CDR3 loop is CASSIRASGRNEQFF. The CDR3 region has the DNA TGTGCCAGTAGTATTCGGGCTAGCGGGCGCAATGAGCAGTTCTTC.

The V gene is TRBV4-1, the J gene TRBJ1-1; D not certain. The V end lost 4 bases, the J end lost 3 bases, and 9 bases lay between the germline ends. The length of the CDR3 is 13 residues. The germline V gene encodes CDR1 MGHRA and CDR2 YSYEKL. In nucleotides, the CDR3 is TGCGCCAGCAGCCCCGGTGGGGACACTGAAGCTTTCTTT. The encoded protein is CASSPGGDTEAFF.

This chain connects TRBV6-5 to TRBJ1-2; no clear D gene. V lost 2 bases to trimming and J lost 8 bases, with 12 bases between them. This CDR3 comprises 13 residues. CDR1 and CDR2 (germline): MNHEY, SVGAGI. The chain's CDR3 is CASSYGPSSGYTF. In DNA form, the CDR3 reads TGTGCCAGCAGTTACGGGCCCAGTAGCGGCTACACCTTC.

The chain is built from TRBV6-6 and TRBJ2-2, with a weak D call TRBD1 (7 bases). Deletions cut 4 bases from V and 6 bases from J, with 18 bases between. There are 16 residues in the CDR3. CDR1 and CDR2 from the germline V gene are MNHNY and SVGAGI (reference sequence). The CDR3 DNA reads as TGTGCCAGCAGTTCCGAGGCCCAGGGGGAGGCCGGGGAGCTGTTTTTT. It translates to CASSSEAQGEAGELFF.

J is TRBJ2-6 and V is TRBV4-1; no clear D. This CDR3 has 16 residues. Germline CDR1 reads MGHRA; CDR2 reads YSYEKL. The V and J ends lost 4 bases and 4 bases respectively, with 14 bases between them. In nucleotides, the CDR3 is TGCGCCAGCAGCCTCCGACTTGTGCCAGGGGCCAACGTCCTGACTTTC. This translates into CASSLRLVPGANVLTF.

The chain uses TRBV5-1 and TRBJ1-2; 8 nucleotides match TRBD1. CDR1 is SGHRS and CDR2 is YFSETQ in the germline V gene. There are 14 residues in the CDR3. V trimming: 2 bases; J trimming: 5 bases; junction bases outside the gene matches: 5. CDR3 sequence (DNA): TGCGCCAGCAGCTTCGGACAGGGCGCTTATGGCTACACCTTC. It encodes CASSFGQGAYGYTF. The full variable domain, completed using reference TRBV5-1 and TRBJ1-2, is KAGVTQTPRYLIKTRGQQVTLSCSPISGHRSVSWYQQTPGQGLQFLFEYFSETQRNKGNFPGRFSGRQFSNSRSEMNVSTLELGDSALYLCASSFGQGAYGYTFGSGTRLTVV.

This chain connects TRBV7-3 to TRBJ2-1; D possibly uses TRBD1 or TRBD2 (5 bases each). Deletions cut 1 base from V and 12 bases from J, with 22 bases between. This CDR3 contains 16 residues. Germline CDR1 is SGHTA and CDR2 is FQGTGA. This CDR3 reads CASSLNPPPGREGQFF. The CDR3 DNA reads TGTGCCAGCAGCTTAAACCCCCCACCGGGACGAGAAGGGCAGTTCTTC.

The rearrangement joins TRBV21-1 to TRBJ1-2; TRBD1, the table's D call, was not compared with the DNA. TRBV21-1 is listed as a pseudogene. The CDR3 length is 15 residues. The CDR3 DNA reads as TGTGCCAGCAGCAAAGCATTAAGCAGGAACTATGGCTACACCTTC. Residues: CASSKALSRNYGYTF.

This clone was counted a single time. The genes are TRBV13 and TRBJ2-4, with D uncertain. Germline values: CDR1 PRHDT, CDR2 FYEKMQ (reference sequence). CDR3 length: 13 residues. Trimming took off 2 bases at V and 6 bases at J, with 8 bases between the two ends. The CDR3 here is CASSLRTGNIQYF. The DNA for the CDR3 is TGTGCCAGCAGCTTAAGAACGGGAAACATTCAGTACTTC.

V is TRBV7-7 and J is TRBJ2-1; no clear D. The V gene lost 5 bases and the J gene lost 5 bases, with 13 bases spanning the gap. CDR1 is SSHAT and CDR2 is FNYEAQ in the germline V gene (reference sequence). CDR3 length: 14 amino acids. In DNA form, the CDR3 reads TGTGCCAGCAGCGTAAGACTGGGGAACAATGAGCAGTTCTTC. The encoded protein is CASSVRLGNNEQFF.

The CDR3 spells CASKPGLAETQYF. DNA of the CDR3: TGTGCCAGCAAGCCGGGACTAGCGGAGACCCAGTACTTC. This chain connects TRBV6-5 to TRBJ2-5; 10 nucleotides agree with TRBD2. The CDR3 spans 13 residues. The V segment lost 7 bases and the J segment 5 bases; nucleotides outside the gene matches: 4. Germline-derived CDR1 and CDR2 are MNHEY and SVGAGI.

CDR3 amino acids: CASSWGAKNIQYF. The CDR3 DNA is TGTGCCAGCTCATGGGGTGCCAAAAACATTCAGTACTTC. V is TRBV18 and J is TRBJ2-4; D remains unclear. Germline loops: CDR1 KGHSH, CDR2 LQKENI. V lost 5 bases, J lost 1 base, and 6 bases lay in between. The CDR3 runs 13 residues.